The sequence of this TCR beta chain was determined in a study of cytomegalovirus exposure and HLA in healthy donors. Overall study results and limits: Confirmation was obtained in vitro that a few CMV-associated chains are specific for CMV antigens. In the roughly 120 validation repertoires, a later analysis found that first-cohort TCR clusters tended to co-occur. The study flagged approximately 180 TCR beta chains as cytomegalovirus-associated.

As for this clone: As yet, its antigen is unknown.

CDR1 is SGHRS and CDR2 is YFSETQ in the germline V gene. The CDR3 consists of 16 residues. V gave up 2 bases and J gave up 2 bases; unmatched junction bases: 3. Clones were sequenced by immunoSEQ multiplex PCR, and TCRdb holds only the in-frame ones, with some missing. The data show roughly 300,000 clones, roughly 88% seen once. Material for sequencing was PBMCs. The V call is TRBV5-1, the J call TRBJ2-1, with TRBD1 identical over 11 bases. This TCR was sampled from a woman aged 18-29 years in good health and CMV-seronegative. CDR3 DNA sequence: TGCGCCAGCAGCTTATGGACAGGGGGCGCCTACAATGAGCAGTTCTTC. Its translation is CASSLWTGGAYNEQFF.